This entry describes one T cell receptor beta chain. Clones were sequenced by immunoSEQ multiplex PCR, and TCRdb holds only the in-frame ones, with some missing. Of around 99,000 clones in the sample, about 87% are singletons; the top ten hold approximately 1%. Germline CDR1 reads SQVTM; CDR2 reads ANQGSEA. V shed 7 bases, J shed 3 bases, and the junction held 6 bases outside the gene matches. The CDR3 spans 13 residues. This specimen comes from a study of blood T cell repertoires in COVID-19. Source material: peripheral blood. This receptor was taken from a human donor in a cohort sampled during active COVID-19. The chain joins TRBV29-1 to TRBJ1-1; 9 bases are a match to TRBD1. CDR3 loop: CSGGQGRDTEAFF. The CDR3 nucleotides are TGCAGCGGCGGACAGGGGAGGGACACTGAAGCTTTCTTT.